These T cell receptor beta chains were read from a single sample in a study of blood T cell repertoires in COVID-19. Some clones are missing from TCRdb's copy, which holds only in-frame ones; the method was immunoSEQ multiplex PCR. The sample lists a few hundred thousand clones; almost 90% were seen once. What was sequenced was PBMCs or T cells enriched from blood (not recorded which). All receptors come from a woman in her late teens or twenties with acute COVID-19. Both conserved end residues are part of each CDR3. D genes are given only for firm matches. Rows may omit the clone size; those that give it use once, few, many or a size class.

j_call v_call clone_size d_call cdr3_nt cdr3_aa
TRBJ2-2 TRBV7-3 few NA TGTGCCAGCAGCTTAGTAGCCCCGAGCACCGGGGAGCTGTTTTTT CASSLVAPSTGELFF
TRBJ1-2 TRBV7-3 NA NA TGTGCCAGCAGCCTCGACTCCTCCCGGGGGTTGGATGGCTACACCTTC CASSLDSSRGLDGYTF
TRBJ1-1 TRBV9 NA NA TGTGCCAGCAGCGTACTACAAGGGTACAGCCGGGGGAACACTGAAGCTTTCTTT CASSVLQGYSRGNTEAFF
TRBJ1-1 TRBV9 once NA TGTGCCAGCAGCCCCCAGAGGGATCGGAGCACTGAAGCTTTCTTT CASSPQRDRSTEAFF
TRBJ2-7 TRBV14 NA TRBD1 TGTGCCAGCAGTCAATTGGACAGGGTCTCCTACGAGCAGTACTTC CASSQLDRVSYEQYF
TRBJ2-3 TRBV15 NA NA TGTGCCACCAGCTCACCCCTTGGAGGGAGCGACACAGATACGCAGTATTTT CATSSPLGGSDTDTQYF
TRBJ2-3 TRBV19 once TRBD2 TGTGCCAGTAGACTAGCGGGGGAGCCGGATACGCAGTATTTT CASRLAGEPDTQYF
TRBJ2-3 TRBV10-3 NA NA TGTGCCATCACCGACGACTACTCCGCGCAGTATTTT CAITDDYSAQYF
TRBJ2-7 TRBV18 NA NA TGTGCCAGCTCCCTTTCTGACAGCGCCGCCAACGAGCAGTACTTC CASSLSDSAANEQYF
TRBJ2-5 TRBV5-6 NA TRBD1 TGTGCCAGCAGCTTGGTAGGGGGCTACGGAGAGACCCAGTACTTC CASSLVGGYGETQYF
TRBJ2-5 TRBV2 NA NA TGTGCCAGCAGTAATACAGGGCGCTCGGGGACCCAGTACTTC CASSNTGRSGTQYF
TRBJ2-1 TRBV7-2 NA TRBD2 TGTGCCAGCAGCTGGACTAGCGGGAGCAATGAGCAGTTCTTC CASSWTSGSNEQFF
TRBJ1-1 TRBV28 NA NA TGTGCCAGCAGTTCTCCAGGCACTGAAGCTTTCTTT CASSSPGTEAFF
TRBJ1-1 TRBV28 NA NA TGTGCCAGCAACATTTTAAGGGGTAGAGGCACTGAAGCTTTCTTT CASNILRGRGTEAFF
TRBJ2-3 TRBV6-5 NA TRBD2 TGTGCCTCGAGTACTAGCGGGAACACAGATACGCAGTATTTT CASSTSGNTDTQYF
TRBJ2-2 TRBV2 once NA TGTGCCAGCACTAGGTCGACCGGGGAGCTGTTTTTT CASTRSTGELFF
TRBJ2-3 TRBV20-1 NA TRBD2 TGCAGTGCTAGTGCTAGCGGGAGTCGCGTGCAGTATTTT CSASASGSRVQYF
TRBJ2-7 TRBV6-5 NA TRBD2 TGTGCCAGCAGTTACACTAGCGGGAGCCCTCTTTACGAGCAGTACTTC CASSYTSGSPLYEQYF
TRBJ1-3 TRBV10-3 NA NA TGTGCCATCAGTGAGTCAGCCCGGGCGGGAGGAAACACCATATATTTT CAISESARAGGNTIYF
TRBJ1-6 TRBV24-1 NA NA TGTGCCACCAGTGATCCGGGTTCAAATTCACCCCTCCACTTT CATSDPGSNSPLHF
TRBJ2-3 TRBV4-1 NA NA TGCGCCAGCAGCCAAGAGTTCGCAGATACGCAGTATTTT CASSQEFADTQYF
TRBJ2-1 TRBV5-1 NA NA TGCGCCAGCAGCCTGCACCACCCCGCTCTCACAATCGAGCAGTTCTTC CASSLHHPALTIEQFF
TRBJ2-1 TRBV11-2 NA TRBD2 TGTGCCAGCAGCCTTAGCGGGAACAACAATGAGCAGTTCTTC CASSLSGNNNEQFF
TRBJ1-1 TRBV6-5 NA TRBD1 TGTGCCAGCAGTTTGGGACAGGGGGCAGGAGGGACTGAAGCTTTCTTT CASSLGQGAGGTEAFF
TRBJ1-2 TRBV12-3/TRBV12-4 NA NA TGTGCCAGCACAAACCCAGGCTATGGCTACACCTTC CASTNPGYGYTF
TRBJ1-2 TRBV29-1 NA NA TGCAGCGTTGAAGATCTGTCGGCTAACTATGGCTACACCTTC CSVEDLSANYGYTF
TRBJ1-5 TRBV7-2 NA TRBD1 TGTGCCAGCAGCTTAGTTGGAAGGGACAGAGGTTTTTACAATCAGCCCCAGCATTTT CASSLVGRDRGFYNQPQHF
TRBJ2-5 TRBV9 NA TRBD1 TGTGCCAGCAGTTACTCCGGGACAGGGGCAGAGACCCAGTACTTC CASSYSGTGAETQYF
TRBJ2-1 TRBV9 once NA TGTGCCAGCAGCGTAGGCGGGAAAGTCTATGAGCAGTTCTTC CASSVGGKVYEQFF
TRBJ1-2 TRBV5-4 NA TRBD1 TGTGCCAGCCGGGACAGGGGTAACTATGGCTACACCTTC CASRDRGNYGYTF
TRBJ2-3 TRBV27 once TRBD2 TGTGCCAGCAGTTTGGCTCTAGCGGGAGGGGCAGATACGCAGTATTTT CASSLALAGGADTQYF
TRBJ1-1 TRBV3-1/TRBV3-2 NA NA TGTGCCAGCAGCCACCAGGGATCGATGAACACTGAAGCTTTCTTT CASSHQGSMNTEAFF
TRBJ2-1 TRBV7-3 few NA TGTGCCAGCAGCTTGGGGAACAGGGATGAGCAGTTCTTC CASSLGNRDEQFF
TRBJ1-2 TRBV28 few NA TGTGCCAGCAGCTATCAGGGTATTGGCGGCTACACCTTC CASSYQGIGGYTF
TRBJ2-7 TRBV7-3 NA NA TGTGCCAGCAGCCTGGGGGACGGGAGCTCCTACGAGCAGTACTTC CASSLGDGSSYEQYF
TRBJ1-2 TRBV9 NA NA TGTGCCAGCAGCGTAGTCTTAGATGGCTACACCTTC CASSVVLDGYTF
TRBJ2-7 TRBV7-6 NA TRBD2 TGTGCCAGCAGCTCTCTAGCGGGAGACCCAATGTATCGGGAGCAGTACTTC CASSSLAGDPMYREQYF
TRBJ2-7 TRBV9 NA NA TGTGCCAGCAGCGTCTTGGCGGAAAGCTCCTACGAGCAGTACTTC CASSVLAESSYEQYF
TRBJ1-2 TRBV6-4 NA NA TGTGCCAGCAGTGACTTTGGGGGCGGCTACACCTTC CASSDFGGGYTF
TRBJ1-4 TRBV28 NA NA TGTGCCACCAAAGCGGGGTTCTTTAATGAAAAACTGTTTTTT CATKAGFFNEKLFF
TRBJ2-2 TRBV6-5 NA NA TGTGCCAGCAGTTACGTCACTTCTACCGGGGAGCTGTTTTTT CASSYVTSTGELFF
TRBJ1-2 TRBV7-8 once NA TGTGCCAGCAGCTTCCCCGGGACACTCAATGGCTACACCTTC CASSFPGTLNGYTF
TRBJ2-7 TRBV11-2 few NA TGTGCCAGCAGCTGGGCCAGAGACTACGAGCAGTACTTC CASSWARDYEQYF
TRBJ2-2 TRBV7-8 NA NA TGTGCCAGCAGCTTGAGAGCGCTCGGCACCGGGGAGCTGTTTTTT CASSLRALGTGELFF
TRBJ2-7 TRBV19 once TRBD1 TGTGCCAGCGGGACAGGGTTTTACGAGCAGTACTTC CASGTGFYEQYF
TRBJ1-2 TRBV9 NA TRBD1 TGTGCCAGCAGCGCCCCACCGGGACAGCGCTTTGATGGCTACACCTTC CASSAPPGQRFDGYTF
TRBJ2-7 TRBV24-1 NA NA TGTGCCACCAGTGGAAAGGGAGCCCACGAGCAGTACTTC CATSGKGAHEQYF
TRBJ2-2 TRBV6-4 NA NA TGTGCCAGCAGTGGACAGGAGAACACCGGGGAGCTGTTTTTT CASSGQENTGELFF
TRBJ1-5 TRBV28 NA NA TGTGCCAGCAGTTTCAAGGCCGGGGATCGTAGCAATCAGCCCCAGCATTTT CASSFKAGDRSNQPQHF
TRBJ1-5 TRBV28 NA NA TGTGCCAGCCGATACGTCCCGGGGCAGCCCCAGCATTTT CASRYVPGQPQHF
TRBJ1-2 TRBV28 NA TRBD1 TGTGCCAGCAGTTTCCACACCGGGACAGGAGGCTACACCTTC CASSFHTGTGGYTF
TRBJ1-1 TRBV6-5 once NA TGTGCCATCAGTCCTACTGGAGGGGCGAACACTGAAGCTTTCTTT CAISPTGGANTEAFF
TRBJ1-6 TRBV14 NA NA TGTGCCAGCAGCCAAGATCAGGGGTCCCATAATTCACCCCTCCACTTT CASSQDQGSHNSPLHF